This T cell receptor (beta chain) was sequenced during a study of blood T cell repertoires in COVID-19. Study as a whole: T cells, B-cell-depleted T cells, or PBMCs supplied cDNA or gDNA.

The method was immunoSEQ multiplex PCR; TCRdb's version includes in-frame clones alone and lacks a portion of them. There are about 160,000 clones in the sample; about 83% occur only once, and roughly 8.3% lies in the top ten. The CDR3 sequence is 14 residues long. Trimming took 0 bases from V and 3 from J, leaving 9 bases between them. Germline V gene lookup returns CDR1 LGHDT and CDR2 YNNKEL (reference sequence). Sequencing was performed on peripheral blood. This rearrangement joins TRBV3-1 (or the pseudogene TRBV3-2) to TRBJ2-7, with D uncertain. The TCR was taken from a man aged 60 to 75 with acute or convalescent COVID-19. The CDR3 protein is CASSQDSTGYEQYF. CDR3 DNA: TGTGCCAGCAGCCAAGATTCCACCGGCTACGAGCAGTACTTC.